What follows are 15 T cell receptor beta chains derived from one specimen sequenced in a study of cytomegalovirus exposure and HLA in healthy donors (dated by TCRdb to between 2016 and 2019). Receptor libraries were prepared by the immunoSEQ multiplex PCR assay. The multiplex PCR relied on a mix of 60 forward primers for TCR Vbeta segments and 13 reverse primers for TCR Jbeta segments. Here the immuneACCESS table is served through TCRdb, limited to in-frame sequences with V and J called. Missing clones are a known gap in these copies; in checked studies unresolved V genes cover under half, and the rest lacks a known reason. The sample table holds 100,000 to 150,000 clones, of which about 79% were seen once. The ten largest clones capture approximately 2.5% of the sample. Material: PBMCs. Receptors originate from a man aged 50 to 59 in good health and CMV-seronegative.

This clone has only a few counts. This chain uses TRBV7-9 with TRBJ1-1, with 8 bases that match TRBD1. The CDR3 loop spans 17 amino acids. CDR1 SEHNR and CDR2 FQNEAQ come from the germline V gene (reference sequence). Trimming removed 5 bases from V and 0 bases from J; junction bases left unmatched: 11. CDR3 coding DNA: TGTGCCAGCAGCACACAGGGGGTGAGGAACATGAACACTGAAGCTTTCTTT. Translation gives CASSTQGVRNMNTEAFF.

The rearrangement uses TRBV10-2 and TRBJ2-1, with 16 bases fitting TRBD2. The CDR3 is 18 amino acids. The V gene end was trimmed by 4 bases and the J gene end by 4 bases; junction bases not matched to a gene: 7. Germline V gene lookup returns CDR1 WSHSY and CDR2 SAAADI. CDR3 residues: CASSVGTSGGAGYNEQFF. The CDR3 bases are TGCGCCAGCAGTGTAGGGACTAGCGGGGGGGCCGGGTACAATGAGCAGTTCTTC.

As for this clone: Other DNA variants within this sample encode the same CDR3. DNA for the CDR3: TGTGCCAGCAGCAAAATCGAACTAGGACAGGCAAACACTGAAGCTTTCTTT. Protein product: CASSKIELGQANTEAFF. The gene calls are TRBV7-6 and TRBJ1-1; 7 bases line up with TRBD1. J gave up 2 bases and V 5 bases, and 14 bases lay outside the gene matches. Germline CDR1 SGHVS, CDR2 FNYEAQ. The CDR3 totals 17 residues.

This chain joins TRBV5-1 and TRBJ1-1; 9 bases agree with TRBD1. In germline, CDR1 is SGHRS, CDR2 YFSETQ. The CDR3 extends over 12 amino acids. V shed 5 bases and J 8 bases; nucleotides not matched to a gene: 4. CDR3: CASRRDRDEAFF. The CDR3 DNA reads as TGCGCCAGCAGACGGGACAGGGACGAAGCTTTCTTT. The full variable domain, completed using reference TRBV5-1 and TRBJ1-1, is KAGVTQTPRYLIKTRGQQVTLSCSPISGHRSVSWYQQTPGQGLQFLFEYFSETQRNKGNFPGRFSGRQFSNSRSEMNVSTLELGDSALYLCASRRDRDEAFFGQGTRLTVV.

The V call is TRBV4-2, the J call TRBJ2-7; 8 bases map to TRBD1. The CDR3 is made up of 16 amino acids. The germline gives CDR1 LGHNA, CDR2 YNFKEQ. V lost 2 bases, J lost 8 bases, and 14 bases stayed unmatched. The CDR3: CASSQTMGGQVGQQYF. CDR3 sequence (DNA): TGTGCCAGCAGCCAAACGATGGGGGGACAGGTCGGCCAGCAGTACTTC.

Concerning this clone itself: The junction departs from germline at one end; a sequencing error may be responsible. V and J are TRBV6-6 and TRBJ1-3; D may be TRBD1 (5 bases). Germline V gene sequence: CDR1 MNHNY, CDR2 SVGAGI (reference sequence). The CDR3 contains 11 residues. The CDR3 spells CASSSGDSRIF. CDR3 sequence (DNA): TGTGCCAGCAGTTCGGGTGACAGCCGAATTTTT.

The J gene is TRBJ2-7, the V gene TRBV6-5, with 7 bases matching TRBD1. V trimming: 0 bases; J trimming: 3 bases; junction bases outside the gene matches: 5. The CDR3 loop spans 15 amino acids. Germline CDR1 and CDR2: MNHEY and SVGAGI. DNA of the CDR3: TGTGCCAGCAGTTACTCCCGGGACAGTAGCTACGAGCAGTACTTC. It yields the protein CASSYSRDSSYEQYF.

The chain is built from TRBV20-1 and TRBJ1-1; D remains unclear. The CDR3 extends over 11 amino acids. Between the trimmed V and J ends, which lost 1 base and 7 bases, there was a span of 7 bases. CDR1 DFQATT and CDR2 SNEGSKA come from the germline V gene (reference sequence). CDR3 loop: CSARGMSEAFF. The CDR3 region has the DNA TGCAGTGCTAGAGGTATGAGTGAAGCTTTCTTT.

Here the CDR3 DNA reads TGTGCCAGCAGCTTAGCTGTACAGGGGTCCACAGATACGCAGTATTTT. As protein: CASSLAVQGSTDTQYF. The chain is built from TRBV13 and TRBJ2-3; TRBD1 agrees at 7 bases. V lost 1 base and J lost 2; bases outside the gene matches: 6. CDR1 is PRHDT and CDR2 is FYEKMQ in the germline V gene (reference sequence). The CDR3 sequence is 16 residues long.

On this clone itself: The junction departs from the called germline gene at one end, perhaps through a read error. The DNA of the CDR3 is TGTGCCAGCAGCTTATTGGCCAGGGGCCCTAGCTTC. It is translated as CASSLLARGPSF. The chain is built from TRBV7-2 and TRBJ1-2; TRBD1 is a possible D gene (6 bases). From germline, CDR1 is SGHTA and CDR2 FQGNSA. The CDR3 is 12 residues long.

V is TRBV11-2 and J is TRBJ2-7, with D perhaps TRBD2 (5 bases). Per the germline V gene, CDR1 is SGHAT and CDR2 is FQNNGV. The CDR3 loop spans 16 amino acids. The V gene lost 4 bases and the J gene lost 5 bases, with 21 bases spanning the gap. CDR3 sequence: CASSSPGRTARHEQYF. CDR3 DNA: TGTGCCAGCAGCTCCCCGGGAAGGACTGCTCGGCACGAGCAGTACTTC.

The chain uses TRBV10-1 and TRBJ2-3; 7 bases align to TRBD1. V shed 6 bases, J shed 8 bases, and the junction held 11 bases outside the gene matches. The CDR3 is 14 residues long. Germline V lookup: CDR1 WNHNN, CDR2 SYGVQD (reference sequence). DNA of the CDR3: TGCGCCAGCAGCCTGGGACAGCCCGTTGGTACGCAGTATTTT. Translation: CASSLGQPVGTQYF.

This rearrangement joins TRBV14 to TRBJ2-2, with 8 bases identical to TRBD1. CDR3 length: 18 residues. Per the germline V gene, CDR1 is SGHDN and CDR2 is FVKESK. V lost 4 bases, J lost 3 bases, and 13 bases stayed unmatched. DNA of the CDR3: TGTGCCAGCAGCCCCGACCTTGCCAGGGGGCTTTACACCGGGGAGCTGTTTTTT. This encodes CASSPDLARGLYTGELFF.

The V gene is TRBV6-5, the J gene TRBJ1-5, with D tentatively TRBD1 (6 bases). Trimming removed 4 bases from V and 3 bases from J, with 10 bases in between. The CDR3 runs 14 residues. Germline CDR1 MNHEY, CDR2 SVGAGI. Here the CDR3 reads CASSSTGLNQPQHF. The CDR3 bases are TGTGCCAGCAGTTCTACAGGGCTCAATCAGCCCCAGCATTTT.

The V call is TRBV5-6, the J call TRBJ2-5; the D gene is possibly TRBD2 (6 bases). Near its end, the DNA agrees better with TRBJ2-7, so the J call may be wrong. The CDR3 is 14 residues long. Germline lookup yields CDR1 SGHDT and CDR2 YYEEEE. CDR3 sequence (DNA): TGTGCCAGCAGCTTAAAGACTAGGCCCCTCGAGCAGTACTTC. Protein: CASSLKTRPLEQYF.